This TCR beta chain was obtained from a study of blood T cell repertoires in COVID-19. Overall study context: Samples taken during acute and convalescent COVID-19 were collected in the United States, Italy and Spain.

The CDR3 is 14 amino acids. The trim removed 5 bases at V and 5 bases at J, leaving 8 bases unmatched. The V gene's germline CDR1 is SGHVS and CDR2 FQNEAQ. Per the authors' pipeline: The assay estimated nucleated cells by amplifying reference gene primers. This table comes from immunoSEQ multiplex PCR, and its TCRdb copy is limited to in-frame clones, with some not included. The DNA was the basis for D and trimming; V, J and clone size are from that table. Of more than 90,000 clones listed, over 80% are singletons. The sample taken for sequencing was peripheral blood. The V gene is TRBV7-8, the J gene TRBJ1-1; 7 nucleotides match TRBD1. The clonotype originates from a woman in her seventies with acute or convalescent COVID-19. Here the CDR3 DNA reads TGTGCCAGCAGCCCGAACAGGGGTGGTACTGAAGCTTTCTTT. Translated, it gives CASSPNRGGTEAFF.